The 22 T cell receptor beta chains given below trace back to one sample, sequenced in a study of beta chain features in type 1 diabetes. The authors reverse transcribed all of the isolated RNA, so sequencing captured expressed TCRB transcripts. Using immunoSEQ multiplex PCR, the repertoire was profiled, and TCRdb retains in-frame clones only, with some absent. The table records under 900,000 clones, roughly 17% of them present only once. Sample: naive CD4+ T cells from blood. The origin of the receptors is a woman under 30 in good health.

The gene calls are TRBV27 and TRBJ2-7; D gene unclear. The germline gives CDR1 MNHEY, CDR2 SMNVEV (reference sequence). This CDR3 comprises 15 residues. Between the trimmed V and J ends, which lost 2 bases and 4 bases, there was a span of 15 bases. The CDR3 loop is CASSLQGPLKYEQYF. CDR3 nucleotides: TGTGCCAGCAGTTTACAAGGACCACTAAAATACGAGCAGTACTTC.

The gene calls are TRBV29-1 and TRBJ2-3; TRBD2 matches at 8 bases. CDR3 length: 14 residues. Germline V lookup: CDR1 SQVTM, CDR2 ANQGSEA. V trimming: 7 bases; J trimming: 1 base; junction bases outside the gene matches: 7. In DNA, the CDR3 is TGCAGCGGGCTAGCGGGTGGAGGCACAGATACGCAGTATTTT. Protein: CSGLAGGGTDTQYF.

This chain connects TRBV11-2 to TRBJ2-3; no clear D. The V and J ends lost 5 bases and 8 bases respectively, with 11 bases between them. Germline lookup yields CDR1 SGHAT and CDR2 FQNNGV. This CDR3 is 12 amino acids long. CDR3 coding DNA: TGTGCCAGCAGCCCTCAGTCCGCTACGCAGTATTTT. Residues: CASSPQSATQYF.

This clone came up a few times. J is TRBJ2-2 and V is TRBV5-1; 10 bases are shared with TRBD2. V was clipped by 7 bases and J by 1 base; unmatched bases: 4. The CDR3 runs to 15 residues. Looked up from germline, CDR1 is SGHRS and CDR2 is YFSETQ. The DNA for the CDR3 is TGCGCCAGCCGAAGGACTAGCGGGAACACCGGGGAGCTGTTTTTT. Translation gives CASRRTSGNTGELFF.

The gene calls are TRBV20-1 and TRBJ2-7; no firm D call. Trimming cost V 4 bases and J 4 bases, with 8 bases left between them. The CDR3 extends over 11 amino acids. Germline CDR1 and CDR2: DFQATT and SNEGSKA (reference sequence). CDR3 region: CSATDRYEQYF. In DNA form, the CDR3 reads TGCAGTGCTACCGACCGGTACGAGCAGTACTTC.

This clone was observed a handful of times. The rearrangement joins TRBV28 to TRBJ2-7; 7 bases agree with TRBD2. Per germline, CDR1 MDHEN and CDR2 SYDVKM. The junction had 5 bases not matched to a gene; V was cut back by 4 bases and J by 2 bases. The CDR3 runs to 14 residues. CDR3 sequence: CASSWEGGTYEQYF. The CDR3 region has the DNA TGTGCCAGCAGTTGGGAGGGCGGAACCTACGAGCAGTACTTC.

The rearrangement joins TRBV5-1 to TRBJ1-5; no clear D gene. Germline assignment: CDR1 SGHRS and CDR2 YFSETQ. V was shortened by 5 bases and J by 6 bases, with 15 bases between the two germline ends. This CDR3 spans 14 amino acids. The CDR3 loop is CASRRSLGSQPQHF. The CDR3 DNA sequence: TGCGCCAGCAGGCGGAGTTTGGGTAGTCAGCCCCAGCATTTT. The whole variable domain, remainder taken from reference TRBV5-1 and TRBJ1-5, is KAGVTQTPRYLIKTRGQQVTLSCSPISGHRSVSWYQQTPGQGLQFLFEYFSETQRNKGNFPGRFSGRQFSNSRSEMNVSTLELGDSALYLCASRRSLGSQPQHFGDGTRLSIL.

The CDR3 reads CASSLGGLAGGDTQYF. Here the CDR3 DNA reads TGTGCCAGCAGCTTAGGAGGACTAGCGGGAGGAGATACGCAGTATTTT. The chain couples TRBV7-2 to TRBJ2-3; 14 bases are shared with TRBD2. The CDR3 extends over 16 amino acids. Germline loops: CDR1 SGHTA, CDR2 FQGNSA. V trimming: 1 base; J trimming: 5 bases; junction bases outside the gene matches: 2.

The chain recombines TRBV18 with TRBJ2-5; no reliable D call. This CDR3 spans 11 amino acids. V was trimmed by 9 bases and J by 3 bases, leaving 8 bases between them. Germline values: CDR1 KGHSH, CDR2 LQKENI. The CDR3 bases are TGTGCCAGGACCTCGGAAGAGACCCAGTACTTC. Translating it yields CARTSEETQYF.

J is TRBJ1-1 and V is TRBV18; weak D call: TRBD1 (5 bases). This CDR3 is 15 amino acids long. V lost 6 bases, J lost 2 bases, and 16 bases lay in between. From germline, CDR1 is KGHSH and CDR2 LQKENI. The CDR3 region has the DNA TGTGCCAGCTCCCCTCAGGTGGGGCGAAACACTGAAGCTTTCTTT. Protein: CASSPQVGRNTEAFF.

The chain couples TRBV7-6 to TRBJ2-3; D not certain. Germline lookup yields CDR1 SGHVS and CDR2 FNYEAQ. CDR3 length: 13 residues. Between the trimmed V and J ends, which lost 2 bases and 4 bases, there was a span of 7 bases. CDR3 sequence (DNA): TGTGCCAGCAGCTTAAACAGCGCAGATACGCAGTATTTT. It yields the protein CASSLNSADTQYF. Combining the CDR3 with reference TRBV7-6 and TRBJ2-3 gives the whole variable domain GAGVSQSPRYKVTKRGQDVALRCDPISGHVSLYWYRQALGQGPEFLTYFNYEAQQDKSGLPNDRFSAERPEGSISTLTIQRTEQRDSAMYRCASSLNSADTQYFGPGTRLTVL.

About this clone: The identical CDR3 is also encoded by other nucleotide sequences in the sample. This sequence joins TRBV19 and TRBJ2-5; D ambiguous. Germline V gives CDR1 LNHDA, CDR2 SQIVND (reference sequence). Between the trimmed V and J ends, which lost 6 bases and 3 bases, there was a span of 11 bases. The CDR3 consists of 13 residues. CDR3 residues: CASSRDREETQYF. As DNA, the CDR3 is TGTGCCAGTAGCCGAGACCGAGAAGAGACCCAGTACTTC.

This clone showed up just a few times. The chain has TRBV4-3 and TRBJ2-5; 9 positions match TRBD2. The CDR3 is 15 amino acids. Germline V gene sequence: CDR1 LGHNA, CDR2 YSLEER. V trimming: 0 bases; J trimming: 5 bases; junction bases outside the gene matches: 4. CDR3 protein: CASSQDPSGMETQYF. The CDR3 coding sequence is TGCGCCAGCAGCCAAGATCCTAGCGGGATGGAGACCCAGTACTTC.

This clone was counted between two and nine times. The chain is built from TRBV29-1 and TRBJ2-7; D may correspond to TRBD1 or TRBD2 (5 bases each). Germline CDR1 SQVTM, CDR2 ANQGSEA. CDR3 size: 15 residues. V shed 1 base and J shed 1 base, with 14 bases lying between them. The CDR3: CSVEVTFGTSYEQYF. The CDR3 coding sequence is TGCAGCGTTGAAGTGACCTTTGGGACGTCCTACGAGCAGTACTTC.

This chain links TRBV7-2 with TRBJ2-5; 10 nucleotides align to TRBD1. The CDR3 length is 15 residues. Germline V lookup: CDR1 SGHTA, CDR2 FQGNSA. Trimming removed 4 bases from V and 7 bases from J; junction bases left unmatched: 9. CDR3 sequence: CASSSGQGGYRTQYF. DNA for the CDR3: TGTGCCAGCAGCTCCGGACAGGGGGGGTATAGGACCCAGTACTTC.

The table lists this clone with a few counts. The rearrangement uses TRBV19 and TRBJ2-1; 9 bases match TRBD1. The CDR3 has 16 residues. Germline assignment: CDR1 LNHDA and CDR2 SQIVND (reference sequence). V lost 5 bases and J lost 6; bases outside the gene matches: 11. The CDR3 here is CASSSDSGQGINEQFF. The CDR3 nucleotides are TGTGCCAGTAGTTCCGACTCCGGACAGGGGATCAATGAGCAGTTCTTC.

This clone was seen only a few times. The V and J genes are TRBV4-3 and TRBJ1-2, with TRBD1 matching 7 bases. CDR1 and CDR2 (germline): LGHNA, YSLEER. The CDR3 is 15 amino acids. V gave up 0 bases and J gave up 4 bases; unmatched junction bases: 5. The DNA of the CDR3 is TGCGCCAGCAGCCAAGATTCCCACAGGGGCTATGGCTACACCTTC. This codes for CASSQDSHRGYGYTF.

This CDR3 is CASGLGQHRETQYF. The CDR3 DNA reads as TGTGCTAGTGGTTTGGGACAACACCGGGAGACCCAGTACTTC. This sequence joins TRBV12-5 and TRBJ2-5; D unclear. V was shortened by 1 base and J by 5 bases, with 11 bases between the two germline ends. The CDR3 sequence is 14 residues long. Germline-derived CDR1 and CDR2 are LGHNT and FRNRAP.

J is TRBJ2-1 and V is TRBV18; 10 bases line up with TRBD2. From germline, CDR1 is KGHSH and CDR2 LQKENI. The junction had 14 bases not matched to a gene; V was cut back by 6 bases and J by 9 bases. The CDR3 is 16 residues long. As DNA, the CDR3 is TGTGCCAGCTCGCAGGGTCCTCCTAGCGGGAGTTTTGAGCAGTTCTTC. Its translation is CASSQGPPSGSFEQFF.

This chain links TRBV7-6 with TRBJ2-7; D possibly matches TRBD1 or TRBD2 (5 bases each). The germline gives CDR1 SGHVS, CDR2 FNYEAQ. Trimming pared 5 bases from V and 7 bases from J, leaving 18 bases between. The length of the CDR3 is 14 residues. The CDR3 coding sequence is TGTGCCAGCAGCCCGGTCCCGGGACCCCATGAGCAGTACTTC. Its translation is CASSPVPGPHEQYF. Using reference TRBV7-6 and TRBJ2-7 for the parts outside the CDR3, the full variable domain is GAGVSQSPRYKVTKRGQDVALRCDPISGHVSLYWYRQALGQGPEFLTYFNYEAQQDKSGLPNDRFSAERPEGSISTLTIQRTEQRDSAMYRCASSPVPGPHEQYFGPGTRLTVT.

The chain links TRBV18 to TRBJ2-7; 9 nucleotides line up with TRBD2. The germline CDR1 and CDR2 sequences are KGHSH and LQKENI. With 1 base clipped from V and 7 bases from J, the junction kept 8 bases outside the gene matches. The CDR3 is made up of 15 amino acids. The CDR3 DNA sequence: TGTGCCAGCTCACCACTTCTAGCGGGAATGGGGGAGCAGTACTTC. Translated: CASSPLLAGMGEQYF.

This chain uses TRBV9 with TRBJ2-2; D gene unclear. Trimming stripped 0 bases from V and 3 bases from J, with 9 bases between. CDR1 is SGDLS, CDR2 YYNGEE, per germline. This CDR3 contains 15 residues. The DNA of the CDR3 is TGTGCCAGCAGCGTAGCCGGGCCGCACACCGGGGAGCTGTTTTTT. Protein: CASSVAGPHTGELFF.